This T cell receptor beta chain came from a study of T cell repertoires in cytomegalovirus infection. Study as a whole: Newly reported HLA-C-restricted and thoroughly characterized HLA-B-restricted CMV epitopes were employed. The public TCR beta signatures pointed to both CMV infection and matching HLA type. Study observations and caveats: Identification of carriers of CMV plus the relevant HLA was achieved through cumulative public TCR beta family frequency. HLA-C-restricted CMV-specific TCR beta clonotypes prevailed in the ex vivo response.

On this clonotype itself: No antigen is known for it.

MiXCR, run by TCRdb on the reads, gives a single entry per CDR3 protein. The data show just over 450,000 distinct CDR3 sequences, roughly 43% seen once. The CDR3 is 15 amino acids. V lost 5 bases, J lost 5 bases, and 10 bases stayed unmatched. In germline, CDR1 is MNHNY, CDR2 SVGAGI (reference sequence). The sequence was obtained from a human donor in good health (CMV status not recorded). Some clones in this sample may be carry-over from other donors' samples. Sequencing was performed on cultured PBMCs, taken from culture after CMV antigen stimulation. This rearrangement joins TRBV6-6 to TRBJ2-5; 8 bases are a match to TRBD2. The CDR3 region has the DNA TGTGCCAGCAGTCCGCCACTAGCGGCCGGGGAGACCCAGTACTTC. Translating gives CASSPPLAAGETQYF.